This is a list of T cell receptor beta chains from one sample in a study of cytomegalovirus exposure and HLA in healthy donors. Measured with immunoSEQ multiplex PCR; TCRdb has only the in-frame clones, and not every one. The sample shows more than 50,000 clones, approximately 80% of them seen only once. The sample taken for sequencing was PBMCs. The receptor source for this set is a female donor in good health and CMV-seronegative. The CDR3 runs from the conserved cysteine through the conserved F or W. The order of the fields is D gene, J gene, clone size, V gene, CDR3 DNA, CDR3 protein. D genes are given only for firm matches. Size values are once, few and many counts, or a class for expanded clones, and some rows have none.

TRBD1,TRBJ2-7,-,TRBV18,TGTGCCAGCTCACCCTTAACAGGACAGGGGGTTTACGAGCAGTACTTC,CASSPLTGQGVYEQYF
TRBD2,TRBJ2-1,-,TRBV28,TGTGCCAGCAGCAATAGCGGGAGCATTAACAATGAGCAGTTCTTC,CASSNSGSINNEQFF
-,TRBJ2-1,-,TRBV19,TGTGCCAGTCAATCTACTCTGAGCTCCTACAATGAGCAGTTCTTC,CASQSTLSSYNEQFF
TRBD2,TRBJ2-6,-,TRBV14,TGTGCCAGCAGCCAAGGAACTAGCGGGAGGGCTGGGGCCAACGTCCTGACTTTC,CASSQGTSGRAGANVLTF
-,TRBJ1-1,-,TRBV7-8,TGTGCCAGCAGCCCCTCTTTGAACACTGAAGCTTTCTTT,CASSPSLNTEAFF
TRBD1,TRBJ1-2,-,TRBV28,TGTGCCAGCAGAAAAACAGGGGCGCCATTTAACTATGGCTACACCTTC,CASRKTGAPFNYGYTF
-,TRBJ1-2,few,TRBV19,TGTGCCAGTAGGACAGGTGCCTATGGCTACACCTTC,CASRTGAYGYTF
-,TRBJ2-7,-,TRBV27,TGTGCCAGCAGTGATAACTATTTCGAGCAGTACTTC,CASSDNYFEQYF
-,TRBJ1-6,few,TRBV2,TGTGCCAGCAATTTGGAGGGTGGTTCACCCCTCCACTTT,CASNLEGGSPLHF
TRBD1,TRBJ1-4,-,TRBV5-1,TGCGCCAGCAGCTTGGGGGGACAGGCAACTAATGAAAAACTGTTTTTT,CASSLGGQATNEKLFF
-,TRBJ2-2,-,TRBV7-3,TGTGCCAGCAGCGGGGGGATTAACACCGGGGAGCTGTTTTTT,CASSGGINTGELFF
-,TRBJ2-5,-,TRBV30,TGTGCCTGGAGTCCGCAGGGGTGGGAGCAGTACTTC,CAWSPQGWEQYF